Each of the 27 T cell receptor beta chains below was sequenced from the same sample in a study of blood T cell repertoires in COVID-19. Clones were read by immunoSEQ multiplex PCR, and TCRdb kept only the in-frame ones, dropping some. Of approximately 160,000 clones in the sample, around 80% were seen once. Sequencing used peripheral blood. Receptors were obtained from a man in his fifties or sixties with acute or convalescent COVID-19.

The chain is built from TRBV2 and TRBJ2-3; 8 bases agree with TRBD1. CDR3 length: 14 amino acids. V trimming: 4 bases; J trimming: 0 bases; junction bases outside the gene matches: 0. Germline values: CDR1 SNHLY, CDR2 FYNNEI. CDR3 in DNA: TGTGCCAGCAGTGGGACAGGGAGCACAGATACGCAGTATTTT. Its translation: CASSGTGSTDTQYF.

V is TRBV7-3 and J is TRBJ2-1; a possible D gene is TRBD1 (5 bases). The germline V and J ends were trimmed by 3 bases and 8 bases, with 11 bases remaining between them. This CDR3 is built from 13 residues. Germline lookup yields CDR1 SGHTA and CDR2 FQGTGA. The CDR3 here is CASSFDRADEQFF. The CDR3 DNA is TGTGCCAGCAGCTTCGACAGAGCAGATGAGCAGTTCTTC.

The rearrangement joins TRBV2 to TRBJ1-2, with D possibly TRBD1 on 5 matching bases. With 2 bases removed from V and 6 bases from J, the gap between germline ends came to 10 bases. The CDR3 is made up of 13 amino acids. Germline V gene data show CDR1 as SNHLY and CDR2 as FYNNEI. In DNA form, the CDR3 reads TGTGCCAGCAGTGAACGTCAGGGCCATGGCTACACCTTC. Its protein product is CASSERQGHGYTF.

This sequence joins TRBV30 and TRBJ1-1; possible D gene TRBD1, 5 bases. The V gene lost 0 bases and the J gene lost 7 bases, with 15 bases spanning the gap. The CDR3 is 14 amino acids. Germline V gives CDR1 GTSNPN, CDR2 SVGIG (reference sequence). In nucleotides, the CDR3 is TGTGCCTGGAGTGTAACGGCACGGGGGAGTGAAGCTTTCTTT. Encoded protein: CAWSVTARGSEAFF. Supplemented by reference TRBV30 and TRBJ1-1, the full variable domain reads SQTIHQWPATLVQPVGSPLSLECTVEGTSNPNLYWYRQAAGRGLQLLFYSVGIGQISSEVPQNLSASRPQDRQFILSSKKLLLSDSGFYLCAWSVTARGSEAFFGQGTRLTVV.

The CDR3 here is CASTPPGVYGYTF. CDR3 nucleotide sequence: TGTGCCAGCACCCCCCCGGGGGTCTACGGCTACACCTTC. The chain combines TRBV28 with TRBJ1-2; D perhaps matches TRBD1 (5 bases). Looked up from germline, CDR1 is MDHEN and CDR2 is SYDVKM. This CDR3 contains 13 residues. V lost 7 bases and J 8 bases, leaving 17 bases between the germline ends.

The CDR3 DNA follows: TGTGCCAGCAGTGAAGGAGTTGCAGAGACCCAGTACTTC. Translation: CASSEGVAETQYF. The rearrangement uses TRBV2 and TRBJ2-5, with D unresolved. The CDR3 extends over 13 amino acids. Germline CDR1 is SNHLY and CDR2 is FYNNEI. V lost 1 base and J 4 bases, leaving 7 bases between the germline ends.

This chain connects TRBV6-1 to TRBJ1-3; 7 bases fit TRBD1. Per the germline V gene, CDR1 is MNHNS and CDR2 is SASEGT. The CDR3 totals 20 residues. Losses at the gene ends were 3 bases for V and 2 bases for J; bases not matched to a gene: 19. Written as DNA, the CDR3 is TGTGCCAGCAGTGAGACGTTTTCTGGCAGGGGGATCTTGACTGGAAACACCATATATTTT. It is translated as CASSETFSGRGILTGNTIYF.

The chain links TRBV5-6 to TRBJ1-1; D is undetermined. This CDR3 has 12 amino acids. Germline lookup yields CDR1 SGHDT and CDR2 YYEEEE. V dropped 8 bases and J dropped 3 bases, with 11 bases sitting between them. This chain's CDR3 is CASTLADTEAFF. CDR3 sequence (DNA): TGTGCCAGTACTCTGGCGGACACTGAAGCTTTCTTT.

The V and J genes are TRBV7-3 and TRBJ2-3; TRBD2 agrees at 13 bases. V shed 2 bases and J 4 bases; nucleotides not matched to a gene: 3. Looked up from germline, CDR1 is SGHTA and CDR2 is FQGTGA. The CDR3 extends over 16 amino acids. The CDR3 DNA is TGTGCCAGCAGCTTAGACGGACTAGCGGGAGCAGATACGCAGTATTTT. Encoded protein: CASSLDGLAGADTQYF.

This clone has just one count. This rearrangement joins TRBV3-1 (or the pseudogene TRBV3-2) to TRBJ1-2; a weak D match, TRBD1 (6 bases). The CDR3 spans 14 residues. Per germline, CDR1 LGHDT and CDR2 YNNKEL (reference sequence). V was trimmed by 4 bases and J by 5 bases, leaving 14 bases between them. For the CDR3, the DNA is TGTGCCAGCAGCCGCGGTGGGGGCGAGTATGGCTACACCTTC. Its translation: CASSRGGGEYGYTF.

This clone came up a few times. The rearrangement joins TRBV13 to TRBJ1-2; unclear D gene. The CDR3 totals 14 residues. Germline V gene lookup returns CDR1 PRHDT and CDR2 FYEKMQ (reference sequence). V dropped 2 bases and J dropped 4 bases, with 11 bases sitting between them. This CDR3 reads CASSLKVRAYGYTF. CDR3 sequence (DNA): TGTGCCAGCAGCTTAAAAGTCCGCGCCTATGGCTACACCTTC.

V usage is TRBV15 and J usage is TRBJ1-1; possibly TRBD1 for D (5 bases). The CDR3 has 13 amino acids. V was shortened by 3 bases and J by 6 bases, with 11 bases between the two germline ends. Germline V lookup: CDR1 LNHNV, CDR2 YYDKDF (reference sequence). The CDR3 DNA follows: TGTGCCACCAGCAGGCTAAGGGGTCCTGAAGCTTTCTTT. Translation: CATSRLRGPEAFF.

The chain employs TRBV5-1 and TRBJ1-4, with 7 bases that match TRBD1. J was trimmed by 5 bases and V by 2 bases; bases with no gene match: 12. Germline V gene sequence: CDR1 SGHRS, CDR2 YFSETQ. This CDR3 has 17 amino acids. The CDR3 loop reads CASSFSPLTGLNEKLFF. In DNA form, the CDR3 reads TGCGCCAGCAGCTTCTCTCCTCTGACAGGGCTAAATGAAAAACTGTTTTTT.

CDR3 amino acids: CASSLGGGNAETQYF. DNA for the CDR3: TGTGCCAGCAGCTTAGGGGGGGGAAATGCAGAGACCCAGTACTTC. The chain couples TRBV11-2 to TRBJ2-5; 7 bases fit TRBD2. CDR3 length: 15 residues. Trimming took 1 base from V and 4 from J; bases not matched to a gene: 6. CDR1 and CDR2 from the germline V gene are SGHAT and FQNNGV.

The genes are TRBV11-2 and TRBJ2-5; D call uncertain. The germline V and J ends were trimmed by 3 bases and 5 bases, with 19 bases remaining between them. Per germline, CDR1 SGHAT and CDR2 FQNNGV. CDR3 length: 16 amino acids. This CDR3 is CASSLNSRATRETQYF. CDR3 in DNA: TGTGCCAGCAGCTTGAACTCGCGAGCTACCAGGGAGACCCAGTACTTC.

This chain joins TRBV6-1 and TRBJ1-1; the D gene is possibly TRBD1 (6 bases). CDR1 and CDR2 (germline): MNHNS, SASEGT. There are 12 residues in the CDR3. Trimming left V 1 base short and J 8 bases short, with 8 bases between. DNA for the CDR3: TGTGCCAGCAGTGAAGAGACAGGCGAAGCTTTCTTT. Its protein product is CASSEETGEAFF.

This chain links TRBV5-8 with TRBJ2-3, with TRBD2 identical over 9 bases. The CDR3 is made up of 14 amino acids. Germline assignment: CDR1 SGHTS and CDR2 YDEGEE. V lost 5 bases, J lost 5 bases, and 6 bases stayed unmatched. In DNA, the CDR3 is TGTGCCAGCAGTGCCGGGACTAGCTTAGATACGCAGTATTTT. Amino acid sequence: CASSAGTSLDTQYF. The variable domain in full, with the rest retrieved from reference TRBV5-8 and TRBJ2-3, is EAGVTQSPTHLIKTRGQQATLRCSPISGHTSVYWYQQALGLGLQFLLWYDEGEERNRGNFPPRFSGRQFPNYSSELNVNALELEDSALYLCASSAGTSLDTQYFGPGTRLTVL.

This chain uses TRBV5-1 with TRBJ1-1; D is uncertain. CDR1 is SGHRS, CDR2 YFSETQ, per germline. The CDR3 is 15 residues long. The V end lost 1 base, the J end lost 1 base, and 11 bases lay between the germline ends. The CDR3 region has the DNA TGCGCCAGCAGCTTGCGAGCGACGGAGAACACTGAAGCTTTCTTT. Protein sequence: CASSLRATENTEAFF.

This rearrangement joins TRBV18 to TRBJ2-3; 11 nucleotides align to TRBD1. The CDR3 is 15 amino acids. With 3 bases clipped from V and 5 bases from J, the junction kept 4 bases outside the gene matches. Germline assignment: CDR1 KGHSH and CDR2 LQKENI. The CDR3 spells CASSPGTGGKDTQYF. The DNA for the CDR3 is TGTGCCAGCTCACCCGGGACAGGGGGAAAAGATACGCAGTATTTT.

The rearrangement uses TRBV12-3 or TRBV12-4 and TRBJ2-7; the D gene is possibly TRBD2 (5 bases). This CDR3 has 13 amino acids. V was clipped by 3 bases and J by 0 bases, with 6 bases between them. The CDR3 region is CASSFGNSYEQYF. CDR3 nucleotides: TGTGCCAGCAGTTTCGGGAACTCCTACGAGCAGTACTTC.

V and J are TRBV9 and TRBJ1-2, with TRBD1 matching over 12 bases. V trimming: 4 bases; J trimming: 4 bases; junction bases outside the gene matches: 5. The CDR3 sequence is 15 residues long. Germline V CDR1 and CDR2: SGDLS, YYNGEE. The CDR3 sequence: CASSFSGQGAYGYTF. CDR3 nucleotides: TGTGCCAGCAGCTTCTCGGGACAGGGGGCCTATGGCTACACCTTC.

The rearrangement links TRBV4-1 to TRBJ2-2; 8 bases match TRBD1. Losses at the gene ends were 1 base for V and 6 bases for J; bases not matched to a gene: 4. This CDR3 region has 15 residues. Germline-derived CDR1 and CDR2 are MGHRA and YSYEKL. The CDR3 nucleotides are TGCGCCAGCAGCCAAGGCAGGGGGCGGCCCGGGGAGCTGTTTTTT. Translated, it gives CASSQGRGRPGELFF.

This chain connects TRBV3-1 (or the pseudogene TRBV3-2) to TRBJ2-5, with 9 bases that match TRBD2. CDR1 is LGHDT and CDR2 is YNNKEL in the germline V gene (reference sequence). The V gene end was trimmed by 1 base and the J gene end by 1 base; junction bases not matched to a gene: 4. The CDR3 is 16 amino acids. The CDR3, as DNA: TGTGCCAGCAGCCAAGTTATAGCGGGGGCCCAAGAGACCCAGTACTTC. Residues: CASSQVIAGAQETQYF.

The chain joins TRBV4-3 to TRBJ1-4; 7 bases fit TRBD1. Trimming removed 3 bases from V and 4 bases from J; junction bases left unmatched: 5. This CDR3 spans 15 amino acids. Germline values: CDR1 LGHNA, CDR2 YSLEER. CDR3 in DNA: TGCGCCAGCAGCCAGGTTAGACAGGGTAATGAAAAACTGTTTTTT. Translation gives CASSQVRQGNEKLFF.

The chain combines TRBV5-1 with TRBJ1-6; 9 bases are shared with TRBD1. With V trimmed by 4 bases and J by 8 bases, 1 base remained unmatched. The CDR3 sequence is 13 residues long. The V gene's germline CDR1 is SGHRS and CDR2 YFSETQ. The CDR3 loop reads CASSGTGYSPLHF. For the CDR3, the DNA is TGCGCCAGCAGCGGGACAGGGTATTCACCCCTCCACTTT.

The J gene is TRBJ2-5, the V gene TRBV5-1; TRBD2 matches 9 bases. Germline CDR1 and CDR2: SGHRS and YFSETQ. There are 14 residues in the CDR3. V lost 6 bases and J lost 4; bases outside the gene matches: 7. The CDR3 loop reads CASTWGLAGETQYF. The CDR3 DNA follows: TGCGCCAGCACTTGGGGACTAGCCGGAGAGACCCAGTACTTC. The complete variable domain, with remaining parts taken from reference TRBV5-1 and TRBJ2-5, reads KAGVTQTPRYLIKTRGQQVTLSCSPISGHRSVSWYQQTPGQGLQFLFEYFSETQRNKGNFPGRFSGRQFSNSRSEMNVSTLELGDSALYLCASTWGLAGETQYFGPGTRLLVL.

This clone was counted between two and nine times. V and J are TRBV7-9 and TRBJ2-1; 7 nucleotides agree with TRBD1. The CDR3 covers 16 residues. J was trimmed by 4 bases and V by 6 bases; bases with no gene match: 12. Germline V gives CDR1 SEHNR, CDR2 FQNEAQ (reference sequence). The CDR3 loop reads CASRSEVTGEYNEQFF. The CDR3 bases are TGTGCCAGCAGATCCGAAGTAACAGGGGAATACAATGAGCAGTTCTTC. The full variable domain, with the rest looked up from reference TRBV7-9 and TRBJ2-1, is DTGVSQNPRHKITKRGQNVTFRCDPISEHNRLYWYRQTLGQGPEFLTYFQNEAQLEKSRLLSDRFSAERPKGSFSTLEIQRTEQGDSAMYLCASRSEVTGEYNEQFFGPGTRLTVL.